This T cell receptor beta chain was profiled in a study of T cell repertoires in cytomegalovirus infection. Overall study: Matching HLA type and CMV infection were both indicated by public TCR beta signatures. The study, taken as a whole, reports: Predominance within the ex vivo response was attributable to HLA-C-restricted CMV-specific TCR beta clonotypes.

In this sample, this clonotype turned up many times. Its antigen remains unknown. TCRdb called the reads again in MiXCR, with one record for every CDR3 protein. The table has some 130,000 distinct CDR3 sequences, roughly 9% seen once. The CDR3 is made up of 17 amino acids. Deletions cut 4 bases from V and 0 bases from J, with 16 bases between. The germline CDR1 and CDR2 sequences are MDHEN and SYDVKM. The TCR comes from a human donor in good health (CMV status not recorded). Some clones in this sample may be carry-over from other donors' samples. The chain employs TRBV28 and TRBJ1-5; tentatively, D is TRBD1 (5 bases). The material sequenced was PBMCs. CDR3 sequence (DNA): TGTGCCAGCAGTTGGCGGGAGGGGAGATATAGCAATCAGCCCCAGCATTTT. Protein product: CASSWREGRYSNQPQHF.